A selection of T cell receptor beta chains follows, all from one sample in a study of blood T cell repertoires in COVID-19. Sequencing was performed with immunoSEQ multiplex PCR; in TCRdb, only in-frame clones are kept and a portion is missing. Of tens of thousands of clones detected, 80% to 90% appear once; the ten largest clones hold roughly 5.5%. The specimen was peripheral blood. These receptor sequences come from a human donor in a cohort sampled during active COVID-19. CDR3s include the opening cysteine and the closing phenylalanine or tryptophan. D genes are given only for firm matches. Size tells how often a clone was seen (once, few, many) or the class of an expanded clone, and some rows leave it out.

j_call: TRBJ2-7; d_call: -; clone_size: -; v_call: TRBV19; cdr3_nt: TGTGCCAGTAGTATCAGGGGCCAATACTACGAGCAGTACTTC; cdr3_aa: CASSIRGQYYEQYF
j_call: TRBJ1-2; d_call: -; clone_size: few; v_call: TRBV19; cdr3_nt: TGTGCCAGTAGTGTGACAGGCCCACCTAACTATGGCTACACCTTC; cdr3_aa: CASSVTGPPNYGYTF
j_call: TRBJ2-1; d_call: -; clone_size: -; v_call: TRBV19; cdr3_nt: TGTGCCAGTAGTATTCAGGTCAATGAGCAGTTCTTC; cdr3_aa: CASSIQVNEQFF
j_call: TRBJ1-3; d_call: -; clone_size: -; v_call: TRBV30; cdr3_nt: TGTGCCTGGAGTGTTTTTCCGGAGGTCACCATATATTTT; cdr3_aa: CAWSVFPEVTIYF
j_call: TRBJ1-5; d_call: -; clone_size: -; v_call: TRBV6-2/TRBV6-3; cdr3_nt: TGTGCCAGCAGTTACGGGGTCGGCAGGGGCAAGGGACGGCGGCCCCAGCATTTT; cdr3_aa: CASSYGVGRGKGRRPQHF
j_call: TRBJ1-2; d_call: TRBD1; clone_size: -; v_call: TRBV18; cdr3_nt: TGTGCCAGCTCACCCAACCCACAGGGGGACTATGGCTACACCTTC; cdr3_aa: CASSPNPQGDYGYTF
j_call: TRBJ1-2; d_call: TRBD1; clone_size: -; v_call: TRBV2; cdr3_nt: TGTGCCAGCAATCGAAGGGACAGGGGGCCATTCTACTATGGCTACACCTTC; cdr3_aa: CASNRRDRGPFYYGYTF
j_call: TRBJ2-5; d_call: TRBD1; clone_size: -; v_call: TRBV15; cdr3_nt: TGTGCCACCAGCAGAGAAGAAACAGGGGGAGAGACCCAGTACTTC; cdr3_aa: CATSREETGGETQYF
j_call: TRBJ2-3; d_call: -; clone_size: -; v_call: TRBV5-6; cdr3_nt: TGTGCCAGCAGCTCAGGGGCAATCACAGATACGCAGTATTTT; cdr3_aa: CASSSGAITDTQYF
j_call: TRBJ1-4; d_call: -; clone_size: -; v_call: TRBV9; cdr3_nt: TGTGCCAGCAGCGTCTGGGGAGGAACTAATGAAAAACTGTTTTTT; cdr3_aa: CASSVWGGTNEKLFF
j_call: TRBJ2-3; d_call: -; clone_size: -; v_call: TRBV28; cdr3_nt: TGTGCCAGCAGTCTCTCCGGACTAAGCACAGATACGCAGTATTTT; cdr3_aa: CASSLSGLSTDTQYF
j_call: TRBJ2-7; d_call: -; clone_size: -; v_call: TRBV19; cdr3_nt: TGTGCCAGTTCTTACGGGTTGAGGGACGAGCAGTACTTC; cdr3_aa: CASSYGLRDEQYF
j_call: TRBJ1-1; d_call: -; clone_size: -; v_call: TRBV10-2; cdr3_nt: TGCGCCAGCAGTGACTCGGACAGGAACACTGAAGCTTTCTTT; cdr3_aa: CASSDSDRNTEAFF
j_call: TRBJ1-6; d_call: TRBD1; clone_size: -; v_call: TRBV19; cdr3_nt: TGTGCCAGTAGTGAATACCACGGACAGGCCAATTCACCCCTCCACTTT; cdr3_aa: CASSEYHGQANSPLHF
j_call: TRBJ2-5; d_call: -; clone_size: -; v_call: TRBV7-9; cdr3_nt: TGTGCCAGCACCTCTCTGGGGGCGGGAGATCCGGGAGAGACCCAGTACTTC; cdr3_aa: CASTSLGAGDPGETQYF
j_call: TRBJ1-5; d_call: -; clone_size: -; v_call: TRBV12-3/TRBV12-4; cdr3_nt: TGTGCCAGCAGTTTTCAGGGAGGGCAGCCCCAGCATTTT; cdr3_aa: CASSFQGGQPQHF
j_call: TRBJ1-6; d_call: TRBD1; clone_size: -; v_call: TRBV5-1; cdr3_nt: TGCGCCAGCAGCGCACAGGGGAGTAGTAATTCACCCCTCCACTTT; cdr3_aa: CASSAQGSSNSPLHF
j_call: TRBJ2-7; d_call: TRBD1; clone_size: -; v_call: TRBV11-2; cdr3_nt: TGTGCCAGCAGCCTAGGACAGGGGGTATACGAGCAGTACTTC; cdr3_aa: CASSLGQGVYEQYF
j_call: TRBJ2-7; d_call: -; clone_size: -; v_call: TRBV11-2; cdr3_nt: TGTGCCAGCAGCTCCAGTGGCGAGCAGTACTTC; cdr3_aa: CASSSSGEQYF
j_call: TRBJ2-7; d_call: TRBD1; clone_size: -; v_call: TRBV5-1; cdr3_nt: TGCGCCAGCAGCGACAGGGGTGGGCTCTACGAGCAGTACTTC; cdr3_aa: CASSDRGGLYEQYF
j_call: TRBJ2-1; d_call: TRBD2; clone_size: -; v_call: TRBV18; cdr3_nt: TGTGCCAGCTCACCACCTCTAGCGGGAGTTACCTACAATGAGCAGTTCTTC; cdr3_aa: CASSPPLAGVTYNEQFF
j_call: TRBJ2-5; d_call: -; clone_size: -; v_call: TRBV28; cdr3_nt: TGTGCCAGCAGTTTCGGAGGGCGGGAGACCCAGTACTTC; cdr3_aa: CASSFGGRETQYF
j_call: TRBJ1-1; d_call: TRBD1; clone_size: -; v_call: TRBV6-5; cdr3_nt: TGTGCCAGCGGTCCGCAGGGGGGAACTGAAGCTTTCTTT; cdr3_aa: CASGPQGGTEAFF
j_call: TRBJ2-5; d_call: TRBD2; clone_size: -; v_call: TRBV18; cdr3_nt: TGTGCCAGCTCACCGGGACTAGTGATTCAAGAGACCCAGTACTTC; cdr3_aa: CASSPGLVIQETQYF
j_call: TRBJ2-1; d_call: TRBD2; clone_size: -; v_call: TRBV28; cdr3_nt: TGTGCCAGCAGTCCCTGGGGGGGAGCGGGAAATGAGCAGTTCTTC; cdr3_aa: CASSPWGGAGNEQFF
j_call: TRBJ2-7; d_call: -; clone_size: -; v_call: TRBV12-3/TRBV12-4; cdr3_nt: TGTGCCAGCAGTTTCAACAGGGAGTACGAGCAGTACTTC; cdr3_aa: CASSFNREYEQYF
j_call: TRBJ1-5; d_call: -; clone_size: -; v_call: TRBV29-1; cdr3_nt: TGCAGCGTGGGACCGGGGGGAAATCAGCCCCAGCATTTT; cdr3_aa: CSVGPGGNQPQHF
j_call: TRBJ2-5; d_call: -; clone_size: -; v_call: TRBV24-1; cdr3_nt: TGTGCCACCCAACGGCAGGGTCAAGAGACCCAGTACTTC; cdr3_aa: CATQRQGQETQYF
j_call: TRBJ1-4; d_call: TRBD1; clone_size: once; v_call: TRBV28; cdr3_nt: TGTGCCAGCAGTTCCCCAGGGGGGAATGAAAAACTGTTTTTT; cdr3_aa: CASSSPGGNEKLFF
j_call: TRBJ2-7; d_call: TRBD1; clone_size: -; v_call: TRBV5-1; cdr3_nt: TGCGCCAGCAGCCCGGGACAGACCTACGAGCAGTACTTC; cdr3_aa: CASSPGQTYEQYF
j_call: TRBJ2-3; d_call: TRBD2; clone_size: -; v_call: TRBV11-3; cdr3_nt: TGTGCCAGCAGCTCGCTAGCGGGGTCAGATACGCAGTATTTT; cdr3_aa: CASSSLAGSDTQYF
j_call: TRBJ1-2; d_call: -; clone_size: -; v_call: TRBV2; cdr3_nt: TGTGCCAGCAGTGAAGCTCCACCGGGGGTCCTCGGGCAAATACGCTATGGCTACACCTTC; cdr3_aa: CASSEAPPGVLGQIRYGYTF
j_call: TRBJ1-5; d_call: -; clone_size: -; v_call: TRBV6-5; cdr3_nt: TGTGCCAGCAGACAAATGGGGAGCCAGCCCCAGCATTTT; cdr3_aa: CASRQMGSQPQHF
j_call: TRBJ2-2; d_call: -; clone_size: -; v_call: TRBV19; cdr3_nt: TGTGCCAGTATGGAACGATCAGGGCAGTGGACCGGGGAGCTGTTTTTT; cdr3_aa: CASMERSGQWTGELFF
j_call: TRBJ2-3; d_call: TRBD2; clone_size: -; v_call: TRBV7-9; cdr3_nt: TGTGCCAGCAGCTTAGAAGGACTAGCGGCTTCGAGCACAGATACGCAGTATTTT; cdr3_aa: CASSLEGLAASSTDTQYF
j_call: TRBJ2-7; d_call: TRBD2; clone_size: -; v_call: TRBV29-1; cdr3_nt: TGCAGCGTTCGAGGACTAGCGGGGCTCCAAATCTCCTCCTACGAGCAGTACTTC; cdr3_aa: CSVRGLAGLQISSYEQYF
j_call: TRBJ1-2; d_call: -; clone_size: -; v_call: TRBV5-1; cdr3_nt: TGCGCCAGCAGCCCCCCCGGGGGGGGGCATGGCTACACCTTC; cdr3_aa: CASSPPGGGHGYTF
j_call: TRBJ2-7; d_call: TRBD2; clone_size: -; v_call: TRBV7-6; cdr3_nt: TGTGCCAGCAGCCCAGGACTAGCGGGAAACGAGCAGTACTTC; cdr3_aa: CASSPGLAGNEQYF
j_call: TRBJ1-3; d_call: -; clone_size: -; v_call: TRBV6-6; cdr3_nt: TGTGCCAGCAGCCCTGATGCTGGGGGCCCTACCACCATATATTTT; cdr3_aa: CASSPDAGGPTTIYF
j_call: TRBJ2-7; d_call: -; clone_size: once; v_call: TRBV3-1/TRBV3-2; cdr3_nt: TGTGCCAGCAGCCAAGATTCGTGGGGGGCCTACGAGCAGTACTTC; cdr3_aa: CASSQDSWGAYEQYF
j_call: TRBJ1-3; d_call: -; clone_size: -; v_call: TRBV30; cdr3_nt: TGTGCCTGGAGTCCAGACAGAAACACCATATATTTT; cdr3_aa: CAWSPDRNTIYF
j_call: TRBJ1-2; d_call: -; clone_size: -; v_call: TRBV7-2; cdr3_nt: TGTGCCAGCAGCCCGGGACTTTCTAACTATGGCTACACCTTC; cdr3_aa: CASSPGLSNYGYTF
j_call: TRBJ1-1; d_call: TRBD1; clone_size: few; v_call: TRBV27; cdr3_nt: TGTGCCAGCAGTCCTCAGGGGGCGCCGATGAACACTGAAGCTTTCTTT; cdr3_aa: CASSPQGAPMNTEAFF
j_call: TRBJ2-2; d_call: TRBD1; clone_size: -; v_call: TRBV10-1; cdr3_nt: TGCGCCAGCAGTGAGAGGGCAGGGGGGAACACCGGGGAGCTGTTTTTT; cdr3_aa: CASSERAGGNTGELFF
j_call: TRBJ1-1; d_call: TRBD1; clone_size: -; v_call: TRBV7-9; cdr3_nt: TGTGCCAGTGTTACAGGGGGGAACACTGAAGCTTTCTTT; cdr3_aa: CASVTGGNTEAFF
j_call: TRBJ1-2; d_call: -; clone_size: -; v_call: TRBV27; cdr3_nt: TGTGCCAGCAGTTTTGACCCTAGTGGGGGCTCAATTTATGGCTACACCTTC; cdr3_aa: CASSFDPSGGSIYGYTF
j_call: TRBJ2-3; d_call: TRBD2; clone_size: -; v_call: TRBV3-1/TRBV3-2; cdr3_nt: TGTGCCAGCACGCGTAGCGGGGGGTCTTCCACAGATACGCAGTATTTT; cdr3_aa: CASTRSGGSSTDTQYF
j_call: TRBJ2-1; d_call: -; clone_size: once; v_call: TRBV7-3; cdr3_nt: TGTGCCAGCAGTTGGAGTTCTAGGGGTAATGAGCAGTTCTTC; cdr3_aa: CASSWSSRGNEQFF
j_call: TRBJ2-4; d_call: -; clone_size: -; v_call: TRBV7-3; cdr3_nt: TGTGCCAGCAGCTTAAATGCGGGCGGCATTCAGTACTTC; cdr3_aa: CASSLNAGGIQYF
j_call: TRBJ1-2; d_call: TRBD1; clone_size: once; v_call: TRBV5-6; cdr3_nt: TGTGCCAGCAGCTTGGCCACAGGGGTGGACTATGGCTACACCTTC; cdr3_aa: CASSLATGVDYGYTF
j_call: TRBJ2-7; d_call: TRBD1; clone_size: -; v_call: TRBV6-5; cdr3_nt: TGTGCCAGCTCATACAGGGGGCGGGACGAGCAGTACTTC; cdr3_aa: CASSYRGRDEQYF
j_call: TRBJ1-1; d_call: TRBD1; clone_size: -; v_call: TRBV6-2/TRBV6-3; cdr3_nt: TGTGCCAGCAGTTACTCCCCTATACAGGGGACGAGTGAAGCTTTCTTT; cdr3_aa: CASSYSPIQGTSEAFF
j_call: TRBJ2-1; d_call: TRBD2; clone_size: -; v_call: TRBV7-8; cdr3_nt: TGTGCCAGCAGCTACAGCAGGCGTTCGAGACTAGCGGGGAGCAATGAGCAGTTCTTC; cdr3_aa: CASSYSRRSRLAGSNEQFF